This T cell receptor beta chain was observed in a study of shared clonotypes between healthy human individuals. The germline V gene has CDR1 SGHRS and CDR2 YFSETQ. This CDR3 has 14 residues. The V and J ends lost 4 bases and 7 bases respectively, with 16 bases between them. Samples underwent the assay at deep level. This table comes from immunoSEQ multiplex PCR, and its TCRdb copy is limited to in-frame clones, with some not included. The table has 2,500,000 or so clones, 80% to 95% seen once. The origin of this receptor is a man aged 18 to 35 in good health. Some clones in this sample may be carry-over from other donors' samples. The sequencing sample was made of naive CD4+ T cells from PBMCs. Regarding subset: CD45RA+ positively selected. The chain recombines TRBV5-1 with TRBJ2-3; TRBD2 might be the D (5 bases). CDR3 sequence (DNA): TGCGCCAGCAGCCCCGTCCGAGGACTGAATACGCAGTATTTT. Protein product: CASSPVRGLNTQYF.